The 29 T cell receptor beta chains in this list originate from one sample, sequenced in a study of cytomegalovirus exposure and HLA in healthy donors. The PCR employed 60 Vbeta primers together with 13 Jbeta primers. Assay: immunoSEQ multiplex PCR; the TCRdb copy retains only in-frame clones and omits some. The table lists over 150,000 clones, around 69% of them singletons, with 1.2% to 1.5% in the top ten. Sequencing used PBMCs. These TCRs come from a man in his sixties in good health and CMV-seronegative.

This chain joins TRBV11-2 and TRBJ2-5; perhaps TRBD1 as D (6 bases). The CDR3 totals 18 residues. V was clipped by 5 bases and J by 5 bases, with 27 bases between them. Germline values: CDR1 SGHAT, CDR2 FQNNGV. CDR3 protein: CASSTTNKEQGLRETQYF. CDR3 nucleotides: TGTGCCAGCAGCACCACCAACAAAGAGCAGGGGTTAAGGGAGACCCAGTACTTC.

The chain couples TRBV18 to TRBJ1-2, with 7 nucleotides matching TRBD1. The CDR3 sequence is 15 residues long. Germline V lookup: CDR1 KGHSH, CDR2 LQKENI. Losses at the gene ends were 5 bases for V and 2 bases for J; bases not matched to a gene: 8. CDR3 residues: CASSTYQGGNYGYTF. The DNA for the CDR3 is TGTGCCAGCTCAACTTACCAAGGGGGCAACTATGGCTACACCTTC.

The chain links TRBV7-2 to TRBJ2-3; D possibly corresponds to TRBD2 (7 bases). The V end was cut by 3 bases, the J end by 6 bases, with 19 bases between. In germline, CDR1 is SGHTA, CDR2 FQGNSA. The CDR3 loop spans 16 amino acids. CDR3 nucleotide sequence: TGTGCCAGCAGCTTGACGCGGGGGCGAGGGTCGGATACGCAGTATTTT. Translating gives CASSLTRGRGSDTQYF. Full variable domain (remainder filled in from reference TRBV7-2 and TRBJ2-3): GAGVSQSPSNKVTEKGKDVELRCDPISGHTALYWYRQSLGQGLEFLIYFQGNSAPDKSGLPSDRFSAERTGGSVSTLTIQRTQQEDSAVYLCASSLTRGRGSDTQYFGPGTRLTVL.

This clone has a handful of counts. This CDR3 is CASSLGGAPGANVLTF. The CDR3 coding sequence is TGTGCCAGCAGCTTAGGGGGCGCCCCTGGGGCCAACGTCCTGACTTTC. The chain joins TRBV7-2 to TRBJ2-6; a weak D match, TRBD1 (5 bases). Germline CDR1 is SGHTA and CDR2 is FQGNSA. The CDR3 runs to 16 residues. Trimming left V 1 base short and J 2 bases short, with 9 bases between.

This chain joins TRBV9 and TRBJ1-4; maybe TRBD1 (6 bases). The CDR3 covers 14 residues. The V end lost 0 bases, the J end lost 5 bases, and 8 bases lay between the germline ends. CDR1 and CDR2 (germline): SGDLS, YYNGEE. CDR3 sequence: CASSVGGPNEKLFF. In DNA, the CDR3 is TGTGCCAGCAGCGTAGGGGGGCCCAATGAAAAACTGTTTTTT.

The chain links TRBV19 to TRBJ1-6, with TRBD1 identical over 11 bases. CDR3 length: 16 residues. Germline CDR1 reads LNHDA; CDR2 reads SQIVND (reference sequence). The V segment lost 6 bases and the J segment 7 bases; nucleotides outside the gene matches: 8. The CDR3 loop reads CASSRLGQGANSPLHF. DNA for the CDR3: TGTGCCAGTAGCCGGCTCGGACAGGGGGCCAATTCACCCCTCCACTTT.

This clone was seen once. V usage is TRBV13 and J usage is TRBJ2-7; 9 nucleotides line up with TRBD1. Germline CDR1 PRHDT, CDR2 FYEKMQ (reference sequence). This CDR3 is 13 amino acids long. J was trimmed by 3 bases and V by 3 bases; bases with no gene match: 0. The CDR3 region is CASSLDRGYEQYF. CDR3 nucleotides: TGTGCCAGCAGCTTGGACAGGGGCTACGAGCAGTACTTC.

This clone was seen only once. This sequence joins TRBV11-2 and TRBJ2-5; no firm D call. The DNA matches TRBJ2-7 better at its end, which makes the J call doubtful. Looked up from germline, CDR1 is SGHAT and CDR2 is FQNNGV. The CDR3 has 14 residues. The CDR3 nucleotides read TGTGCCAGCAGCCCTAGGCGGAACTCCTACGAGCAGTACTTC. Amino acids: CASSPRRNSYEQYF.

V and J are TRBV19 and TRBJ1-2; TRBD1 matches 9 bases. V trimming: 4 bases; J trimming: 4 bases; junction bases outside the gene matches: 16. Germline lookup yields CDR1 LNHDA and CDR2 SQIVND (reference sequence). The CDR3 covers 18 residues. CDR3 nucleotides: TGTGCCAGTAGTACTGGACAGGGGAGCTCGGGGAGTGGCTATGGCTACACCTTC. Translating it yields CASSTGQGSSGSGYGYTF.

This rearrangement joins TRBV2 to TRBJ1-2, with TRBD1 matching over 7 bases. Germline V gene sequence: CDR1 SNHLY, CDR2 FYNNEI. The V gene end was trimmed by 6 bases and the J gene end by 7 bases; junction bases not matched to a gene: 8. There are 13 residues in the CDR3. The CDR3 region is CASSLQGNGGYTF. The CDR3 nucleotides are TGTGCCAGCAGCCTACAGGGGAATGGTGGCTACACCTTC.

This chain connects TRBV5-4 to TRBJ2-2; 9 bases align to TRBD1. The ends lost 1 base at V and 3 bases at J; junction bases unmatched: 4. The CDR3 has 16 amino acids. Per germline, CDR1 SGHNT and CDR2 YYREEE (reference sequence). CDR3 nucleotides: TGTGCCAGCAGCTTGCCCACAGGGGGCCACACCGGGGAGCTGTTTTTT. This sequence encodes CASSLPTGGHTGELFF.

This chain uses TRBV13 with TRBJ1-3; TRBD1 aligns across 8 bases. CDR1 is PRHDT and CDR2 is FYEKMQ in the germline V gene (reference sequence). The CDR3 consists of 15 residues. The V segment lost 5 bases and the J segment 4 bases; nucleotides outside the gene matches: 7. Here the CDR3 DNA reads TGTGCCAGCAGCCCCCCGGACAGGGTGGGAAACACCATATATTTT. It translates to CASSPPDRVGNTIYF.

CDR3 in DNA: TGTGCCAGCTCAGGTCTTGGGACTAGCGGGGTTCAAGAGACCCAGTACTTC. Its translation: CASSGLGTSGVQETQYF. The chain is built from TRBV18 and TRBJ2-5, with 13 positions matching TRBD2. J lost 2 bases, V lost 5 bases, and 8 bases had no gene match. CDR1 and CDR2 (germline): KGHSH, LQKENI. The CDR3 has 17 residues.

The chain combines TRBV19 with TRBJ1-1, with no clear D. Looked up from germline, CDR1 is LNHDA and CDR2 is SQIVND (reference sequence). The V gene lost 3 bases and the J gene lost 1 base, with 9 bases spanning the gap. The CDR3 consists of 14 residues. The CDR3: CASSMLEKNTEAFF. CDR3 DNA: TGTGCCAGTAGTATGTTGGAGAAGAACACTGAAGCTTTCTTT.

The chain uses TRBV9 and TRBJ2-3; possible D gene TRBD1, 6 bases. The CDR3 covers 15 residues. Looked up from germline, CDR1 is SGDLS and CDR2 is YYNGEE. The V end lost 1 base, the J end lost 2 bases, and 11 bases lay between the germline ends. The CDR3 DNA follows: TGTGCCAGCAGCGTATATCAGGGGTTCACAGATACGCAGTATTTT. It codes for CASSVYQGFTDTQYF. The full variable domain, its missing parts supplied by reference TRBV9 and TRBJ2-3, is DSGVTQTPKHLITATGQRVTLRCSPRSGDLSVYWYQQSLDQGLQFLIQYYNGEERAKGNILERFSAQQFPDLHSELNLSSLELGDSALYFCASSVYQGFTDTQYFGPGTRLTVL.

The chain combines TRBV7-9 with TRBJ1-1, with TRBD1 identical over 7 bases. This CDR3 is 14 amino acids long. CDR1 and CDR2 from the germline V gene are SEHNR and FQNEAQ (reference sequence). Trimming cost V 5 bases and J 1 base; bases outside gene matches: 4. CDR3 protein: CASSRTGGNTEAFF. As DNA, the CDR3 is TGTGCCAGCAGCCGGACAGGTGGGAACACTGAAGCTTTCTTT.

The chain carries TRBV5-6 and TRBJ1-6; TRBD1 matches at 7 bases. J was trimmed by 10 bases and V by 4 bases; bases with no gene match: 14. The germline V gene encodes CDR1 SGHDT and CDR2 YYEEEE. This CDR3 region has 16 residues. CDR3: CASSHRYGTEVSPLHF. CDR3 nucleotide sequence: TGTGCCAGCAGCCATCGATACGGGACAGAGGTATCACCCCTCCACTTT. Full variable domain (outside the CDR3, taken from reference TRBV5-6 and TRBJ1-6): DAGVTQSPTHLIKTRGQQVTLRCSPKSGHDTVSWYQQALGQGPQFIFQYYEEEERQRGNFPDRFSGHQFPNYSSELNVNALLLGDSALYLCASSHRYGTEVSPLHFGNGTRLTVT.

The CDR3 protein is CARSHGGDTDTQYF. In DNA, the CDR3 is TGTGCCCGATCTCACGGCGGGGACACAGATACGCAGTATTTT. V gene TRBV30 combines with J gene TRBJ2-3; D may be TRBD2 (6 bases). The CDR3 loop spans 14 amino acids. Germline V gene sequence: CDR1 GTSNPN, CDR2 SVGIG (reference sequence). The germline V and J ends were trimmed by 8 bases and 2 bases, with 17 bases remaining between them. Variable domain in full (rest from reference TRBV30 and TRBJ2-3): SQTIHQWPATLVQPVGSPLSLECTVEGTSNPNLYWYRQAAGRGLQLLFYSVGIGQISSEVPQNLSASRPQDRQFILSSKKLLLSDSGFYLCARSHGGDTDTQYFGPGTRLTVL.

The chain uses TRBV4-3 and TRBJ1-3; TRBD1 aligns across 7 bases. Germline values: CDR1 LGHNA, CDR2 YSLEER. There are 16 residues in the CDR3. V was clipped by 0 bases and J by 3 bases; unmatched bases: 5. The CDR3 nucleotides are TGCGCCAGCAGCCAAGATGGGACAGTGGTTGGAAACACCATATATTTT. Its translation is CASSQDGTVVGNTIYF.

V gene TRBV2 combines with J gene TRBJ2-7; 8 nucleotides match TRBD1. Germline loops: CDR1 SNHLY, CDR2 FYNNEI. The CDR3 loop spans 14 amino acids. With 6 bases clipped from V and 1 base from J, the junction kept 5 bases outside the gene matches. The CDR3 region is CASRRRQGSYEQYF. CDR3 DNA sequence: TGTGCCAGCAGAAGAAGACAGGGGTCCTACGAGCAGTACTTC.

This rearrangement joins TRBV19 to TRBJ2-1; 9 nucleotides line up with TRBD1. The CDR3 covers 14 residues. CDR1 is LNHDA, CDR2 SQIVND, per germline (reference sequence). The V gene end was trimmed by 3 bases and the J gene end by 9 bases; junction bases not matched to a gene: 6. CDR3 coding DNA: TGTGCCAGTAGTATCCCGGACAGGGGTGCTGAGCAGTTCTTC. This translates into CASSIPDRGAEQFF.

This clone has just one count. The rearrangement links TRBV19 to TRBJ2-1; TRBD1 matches at 9 bases. Trimming at V came to 3 bases and at J to 4 bases, leaving 4 bases not matched to a gene. The CDR3 sequence is 15 residues long. Germline CDR1 and CDR2: LNHDA and SQIVND (reference sequence). CDR3 loop: CASSIGTGTYNEQFF. The CDR3 DNA follows: TGTGCCAGTAGTATTGGGACAGGGACTTACAATGAGCAGTTCTTC.

The V call is TRBV5-4, the J call TRBJ2-3, with TRBD1 matching 7 bases. The CDR3 runs 14 residues. In germline, CDR1 is SGHNT, CDR2 YYREEE (reference sequence). The V gene end was trimmed by 1 base and the J gene end by 8 bases; junction bases not matched to a gene: 7. The CDR3 region is CASSLRGPRGTQYF. The CDR3 nucleotides are TGTGCCAGCAGCTTGAGGGGGCCTAGGGGTACGCAGTATTTT.

The chain joins TRBV5-1 to TRBJ2-7, with D maybe TRBD1 (6 bases). Trimming removed 3 bases at V and 7 bases at J, with 14 bases between. This CDR3 spans 13 amino acids. From germline, CDR1 is SGHRS and CDR2 YFSETQ. The CDR3 here is CASSWKQGREQYF. CDR3 sequence (DNA): TGCGCCAGCAGCTGGAAACAGGGAAGGGAGCAGTACTTC.

The chain carries TRBV11-2 and TRBJ1-2; D possibly corresponds to TRBD1 (5 bases). V was trimmed by 1 base and J by 7 bases, leaving 16 bases between them. This CDR3 region has 15 residues. CDR1 is SGHAT and CDR2 is FQNNGV in the germline V gene. The CDR3 DNA reads as TGTGCCAGCAGCTTAGTGGGCCAGCTAAGGGGTGGCTACACCTTC. It yields the protein CASSLVGQLRGGYTF.

The CDR3 coding sequence is TGCGCCAGCAGCCAAAGGGCTAGCGGGGGGTTAACCTCCTACGAGCAGTACTTC. Translated, it gives CASSQRASGGLTSYEQYF. V and J are TRBV4-3 and TRBJ2-7; 11 bases are shared with TRBD2. The CDR3 runs to 18 residues. The germline gives CDR1 LGHNA, CDR2 YSLEER. Losses at the gene ends were 2 bases for V and 0 bases for J; bases not matched to a gene: 9.

This chain links TRBV5-1 with TRBJ2-5, with 7 bases lining up with TRBD2. Germline-derived CDR1 and CDR2 are SGHRS and YFSETQ. V shed 4 bases and J 5 bases; nucleotides not matched to a gene: 8. The CDR3 contains 14 residues. CDR3: CASSPGLPRETQYF. The CDR3 DNA reads as TGCGCCAGCAGCCCGGGACTACCTCGGGAGACCCAGTACTTC. The full variable domain, rest sourced from reference TRBV5-1 and TRBJ2-5, is KAGVTQTPRYLIKTRGQQVTLSCSPISGHRSVSWYQQTPGQGLQFLFEYFSETQRNKGNFPGRFSGRQFSNSRSEMNVSTLELGDSALYLCASSPGLPRETQYFGPGTRLLVL.

The chain links TRBV7-2 to TRBJ2-5; the match to TRBD2 covers 8 bases. The CDR3 has 16 amino acids. Looked up from germline, CDR1 is SGHTA and CDR2 is FQGNSA. Unmatched junction bases numbered 8, after V lost 1 base and J lost 4 bases. CDR3 nucleotide sequence: TGTGCCAGCAGCTTAGAAGCGGGGGCCCTCGCAGAGACCCAGTACTTC. Protein product: CASSLEAGALAETQYF.

The chain links TRBV11-2 to TRBJ2-2; tentatively, D is TRBD2 (6 bases). CDR3 size: 14 residues. Germline values: CDR1 SGHAT, CDR2 FQNNGV. V was cut by 3 bases and J by 5 bases, with 10 bases left in between. CDR3 amino acids: CASSFGAGTGELFF. CDR3 DNA: TGTGCCAGCAGCTTCGGAGCGGGTACCGGGGAGCTGTTTTTT.